Following are 32 T cell receptor beta chains from one sample sequenced in a study of OX40 agonist ivuxolimab in advanced cancers. Sequencing used immunoSEQ multiplex PCR; TCRdb keeps in-frame clones, though not all of them. The sample has 65,000 to 80,000 clones, roughly nine tenths seen once. The specimen comprised CD4+ or CD8+ T cells sorted from blood, sampled in a trial of the OX40 agonist ivuxolimab. The receptors were sampled from an adult with an advanced solid tumor such as melanoma, head and neck, liver or kidney cancer.

The V call is TRBV18, the J call TRBJ2-6, with 9 positions matching TRBD2. V trimming: 3 bases; J trimming: 2 bases; junction bases outside the gene matches: 8. Germline values: CDR1 KGHSH, CDR2 LQKENI. This CDR3 region has 18 residues. The CDR3 nucleotides read TGTGCCAGCTCACCTATAGCGGGAGAAGGGGCTGGGGCCAACGTCCTGACTTTC. It translates to CASSPIAGEGAGANVLTF. Filled out from reference TRBV18 and TRBJ2-6, the complete variable domain reads NAGVMQNPRHLVRRRGQEARLRCSPMKGHSHVYWYRQLPEEGLKFMVYLQKENIIDESGMPKERFSAEFPKEGPSILRIQQVVRGDSAAYFCASSPIAGEGAGANVLTFGAGSRLTVL.

The V and J genes are TRBV19 and TRBJ2-5, with a weak D call TRBD2 (6 bases). Trimming removed 6 bases at V and 1 base at J, with 24 bases between. This CDR3 has 18 residues. Germline assignment: CDR1 LNHDA and CDR2 SQIVND (reference sequence). CDR3 sequence (DNA): TGTGCCAGTAGCCCCCGGGGGATCAGGGCGGAGGGCCAAGAGACCCAGTACTTC. Amino acids: CASSPRGIRAEGQETQYF.

CDR3 coding DNA: TGTGCCAGCAGCTTATTGGGACAGGGCTTGGATACGCAGTATTTT. Its translation is CASSLLGQGLDTQYF. V is TRBV7-2 and J is TRBJ2-3, with TRBD1 matching over 9 bases. This CDR3 comprises 15 residues. Trimming cost V 2 bases and J 6 bases; bases outside gene matches: 6. Germline V gives CDR1 SGHTA, CDR2 FQGNSA.

There are a few counts of this clone. V is TRBV7-9 and J is TRBJ2-3, with D hard to call. Germline CDR1 and CDR2: SEHNR and FQNEAQ (reference sequence). The CDR3 contains 13 residues. The V end was cut by 8 bases, the J end by 4 bases, with 13 bases between. CDR3 sequence: CASSPVYPDTQYF. The CDR3, as DNA: TGTGCCAGCTCTCCGGTATACCCAGATACGCAGTATTTT.

The chain combines TRBV28 with TRBJ1-1; D might be TRBD1 (5 bases). Trimming shortened V by 5 bases and J by 1 base, and 20 bases separated the two germline ends. Germline values: CDR1 MDHEN, CDR2 SYDVKM. The CDR3 extends over 17 amino acids. The CDR3 protein is CASSPTGDYAQNTEAFF. CDR3 DNA: TGTGCCAGCAGTCCAACAGGTGATTATGCCCAGAACACTGAAGCTTTCTTT.

The chain uses TRBV7-2 and TRBJ1-4; no definite D call. This CDR3 has 15 residues. V was pared by 2 bases and J by 8 bases, with 15 bases between. Germline values: CDR1 SGHTA, CDR2 FQGNSA. Here the CDR3 DNA reads TGTGCCAGCAGCTTAAGCCACGGAAGAGGGGAAAAACTGTTTTTT. Translating it yields CASSLSHGRGEKLFF.

This clone occurred once. This chain joins TRBV6-6 and TRBJ2-1; TRBD2 matches at 13 bases. V trimming: 4 bases; J trimming: 6 bases; junction bases outside the gene matches: 3. The CDR3 extends over 15 amino acids. The germline V gene has CDR1 MNHNY and CDR2 SVGAGI (reference sequence). CDR3 nucleotides: TGTGCCAGCAGTTTACTAGCGGGAGGGTTCAATGAGCAGTTCTTC. Residues: CASSLLAGGFNEQFF.

The rearrangement uses TRBV28 and TRBJ2-3, with D maybe TRBD1 (8 bases). Germline loops: CDR1 MDHEN, CDR2 SYDVKM. V was clipped by 4 bases and J by 2 bases, with 19 bases between them. The CDR3 extends over 17 amino acids. The chain's CDR3 is CASSWETGEGATDTQYF. DNA for the CDR3: TGTGCCAGCAGTTGGGAGACAGGGGAGGGGGCCACAGATACGCAGTATTTT.

Concerning this clone: Other nucleotide sequences from this sample produce the same CDR3. This chain links TRBV5-1 with TRBJ2-7; 8 bases agree with TRBD1. V lost 4 bases and J lost 4; bases outside the gene matches: 7. The CDR3 is 14 amino acids. Germline V gene data show CDR1 as SGHRS and CDR2 as YFSETQ. The CDR3 nucleotides read TGCGCCAGCAGCCCAAGGGACAGGTCATACGAGCAGTACTTC. Residues: CASSPRDRSYEQYF. Full variable domain (missing parts from reference TRBV5-1 and TRBJ2-7): KAGVTQTPRYLIKTRGQQVTLSCSPISGHRSVSWYQQTPGQGLQFLFEYFSETQRNKGNFPGRFSGRQFSNSRSEMNVSTLELGDSALYLCASSPRDRSYEQYFGPGTRLTVT.

This clone was observed once. J is TRBJ2-1 and V is TRBV11-2, with a possible D match to TRBD2 (5 bases). CDR1 and CDR2 (germline): SGHAT, FQNNGV. V shed 8 bases and J shed 0 bases, with 17 bases lying between them. This CDR3 has 16 amino acids. CDR3 sequence reads: CASSKAGLSSYNEQFF. Written as DNA, the CDR3 is TGTGCCAGCTCTAAGGCGGGCCTGAGCTCCTACAATGAGCAGTTCTTC.

The rearrangement joins TRBV18 to TRBJ1-1; D uncertain. The CDR3 runs to 14 residues. CDR1 KGHSH and CDR2 LQKENI come from the germline V gene. Trimming cost V 2 bases and J 1 base, with 8 bases left between them. Here the CDR3 reads CASSPVSRNTEAFF. The CDR3 DNA reads TGTGCCAGCTCACCAGTTAGCAGGAACACTGAAGCTTTCTTT.

This chain joins TRBV19 and TRBJ2-7; 8 bases are shared with TRBD1. The CDR3 runs to 13 residues. Germline values: CDR1 LNHDA, CDR2 SQIVND (reference sequence). V lost 3 bases and J lost 7; bases outside the gene matches: 5. As DNA, the CDR3 is TGTGCCAGTAGTATGGACAGGGCGCGAGAGCAGTACTTC. Protein: CASSMDRAREQYF.

CDR3 bases: TGTGCCAGTACCAAACAAGTCGGCTATAACTATGGCTACACCTTC. Residues: CASTKQVGYNYGYTF. The chain couples TRBV19 to TRBJ1-2, with D hard to call. The CDR3 is 15 amino acids. Looked up from germline, CDR1 is LNHDA and CDR2 is SQIVND (reference sequence). V gave up 7 bases and J gave up 1 base, with 16 bases separating them.

This clone was seen just once. The DNA of the CDR3 is TGTGCCAGTAGTATTGGGGTCAGGGAAAGGTTCCAAGAGACCCAGTACTTC. It is translated as CASSIGVRERFQETQYF. This chain connects TRBV19 to TRBJ2-5; D perhaps matches TRBD1 (5 bases). Germline lookup yields CDR1 LNHDA and CDR2 SQIVND (reference sequence). CDR3 length: 17 residues. Between the trimmed V and J ends, which lost 3 bases and 1 base, there was a span of 18 bases.

This clone was counted a single time. The rearrangement uses TRBV5-1 and TRBJ2-3; 8 bases map to TRBD2. V gave up 1 base and J gave up 4 bases; unmatched junction bases: 8. The CDR3 covers 16 residues. Per the germline V gene, CDR1 is SGHRS and CDR2 is YFSETQ. The CDR3 DNA reads TGCGCCAGCAGCTTGCCAAGCGGGAGTTCCCCAGATACGCAGTATTTT. Translated, it gives CASSLPSGSSPDTQYF.

This clone was seen a single time. In DNA, the CDR3 is TGTGCCAGCCCTTCAACGAACACCGGGGAGCTGTTTTTT. It is translated as CASPSTNTGELFF. The chain joins TRBV28 to TRBJ2-2; D unresolved. V shed 8 bases and J shed 0 bases, with 7 bases lying between them. This CDR3 contains 13 residues. Germline V gene sequence: CDR1 MDHEN, CDR2 SYDVKM.

The J gene is TRBJ2-1, the V gene TRBV4-3; possibly TRBD1 or TRBD2 for D (5 bases each). Germline values: CDR1 LGHNA, CDR2 YSLEER. The CDR3 has 15 residues. The germline V and J ends were trimmed by 2 bases and 5 bases, with 13 bases remaining between them. CDR3 amino acids: CASSQLGRGNNEQFF. CDR3 in DNA: TGCGCCAGCAGCCAATTAGGTCGGGGCAACAATGAGCAGTTCTTC.

The chain carries TRBV19 and TRBJ1-2, with D unclear. The V end was cut by 1 base, the J end by 0 bases, with 12 bases between. The V gene's germline CDR1 is LNHDA and CDR2 SQIVND (reference sequence). There are 16 residues in the CDR3. CDR3 sequence (DNA): TGTGCCAGTAGTATAGCTGTGGACCGAGCTAACTATGGCTACACCTTC. This encodes CASSIAVDRANYGYTF.

This chain uses TRBV5-4 with TRBJ2-7; 9 bases match TRBD1. Per germline, CDR1 SGHNT and CDR2 YYREEE (reference sequence). The CDR3 spans 15 residues. V lost 4 bases, J lost 9 bases, and 14 bases stayed unmatched. In nucleotides, the CDR3 is TGTGCCAGCAGCGTCTCAGGACAGGGGTGGTCTGGGCAGTACTTC. Translating it yields CASSVSGQGWSGQYF.

The V call is TRBV5-6, the J call TRBJ1-2, with 12 bases aligning to TRBD1. The CDR3 loop spans 16 amino acids. Unmatched junction bases numbered 7, after V lost 0 bases and J lost 7 bases. Germline values: CDR1 SGHDT, CDR2 YYEEEE. The CDR3, as DNA: TGTGCCAGCAGCTTGGACCCGGGACAGGGGGCGTTTGGCTACACCTTC. Its translation: CASSLDPGQGAFGYTF. The complete variable domain, with remaining parts taken from reference TRBV5-6 and TRBJ1-2, reads DAGVTQSPTHLIKTRGQQVTLRCSPKSGHDTVSWYQQALGQGPQFIFQYYEEEERQRGNFPDRFSGHQFPNYSSELNVNALLLGDSALYLCASSLDPGQGAFGYTFGSGTRLTVV.

The chain recombines TRBV7-9 with TRBJ2-3; possible D gene TRBD2, 6 bases. V lost 5 bases and J lost 5, with 11 bases in between. CDR3 size: 13 residues. Germline CDR1 SEHNR, CDR2 FQNEAQ (reference sequence). This CDR3 reads CASSPGRLDTQYF. The CDR3 coding sequence is TGTGCCAGCAGCCCCGGGAGACTAGATACGCAGTATTTT.

The chain carries TRBV15 and TRBJ1-1; a possible D gene is TRBD1 (5 bases). The V end was cut by 3 bases, the J end by 1 base, with 9 bases between. Germline values: CDR1 LNHNV, CDR2 YYDKDF (reference sequence). This CDR3 spans 14 amino acids. This CDR3 is CATSSRQRNTEAFF. CDR3 nucleotide sequence: TGTGCCACCAGCAGTAGACAGAGGAACACTGAAGCTTTCTTT.

V and J are TRBV18 and TRBJ2-7; tentatively, D is TRBD2 (5 bases). V was trimmed by 3 bases and J by 3 bases, leaving 18 bases between them. The germline V gene encodes CDR1 KGHSH and CDR2 LQKENI. The CDR3 is made up of 16 amino acids. The CDR3 reads CASSPIISMGDYEQYF. CDR3 sequence (DNA): TGTGCCAGCTCACCGATTATTAGTATGGGAGACTACGAGCAGTACTTC.

This chain links TRBV7-3 with TRBJ1-1, with a possible D match to TRBD1 (5 bases). This CDR3 is built from 14 residues. With 4 bases removed from V and 4 bases from J, the gap between germline ends came to 13 bases. CDR1 is SGHTA and CDR2 is FQGTGA in the germline V gene. CDR3 in DNA: TGTGCCAGCAGCTCAACAGAGGGGCGCACTGAAGCTTTCTTT. It is translated as CASSSTEGRTEAFF.

The V call is TRBV29-1, the J call TRBJ2-5; D may be TRBD2 (6 bases). Germline V lookup: CDR1 SQVTM, CDR2 ANQGSEA. Trimming stripped 7 bases from V and 2 bases from J, with 14 bases between. This CDR3 contains 13 residues. This CDR3 reads CSGRDGIQETQYF. DNA for the CDR3: TGCAGCGGGAGGGATGGCATTCAAGAGACCCAGTACTTC. Full variable domain (rest looked up from reference TRBV29-1 and TRBJ2-5): SAVISQKPSRDICQRGTSLTIQCQVDSQVTMMFWYRQQPGQSLTLIATANQGSEATYESGFVIDKFPISRPNLTFSTLTVSNMSPEDSSIYLCSGRDGIQETQYFGPGTRLLVL.

In DNA, the CDR3 is TGTGCCAGCTCACCACCGGGACTAGCGGGAGGATCCTACGAGCAGTACTTC. It yields the protein CASSPPGLAGGSYEQYF. V is TRBV18 and J is TRBJ2-7; 15 bases match TRBD2. The ends lost 0 bases at V and 1 base at J; junction bases unmatched: 1. Germline lookup yields CDR1 KGHSH and CDR2 LQKENI. There are 17 residues in the CDR3.

The chain links TRBV28 to TRBJ2-6; D gene uncertain. Germline lookup yields CDR1 MDHEN and CDR2 SYDVKM. The CDR3 sequence is 13 residues long. Trimming removed 6 bases from V and 0 bases from J, with 3 bases in between. CDR3 loop: CASRYSGANVLTF. The CDR3 nucleotides are TGTGCCAGCAGGTACTCTGGGGCCAACGTCCTGACTTTC.

The chain carries TRBV9 and TRBJ2-5; 14 bases agree with TRBD2. V lost 4 bases and J lost 4; bases outside the gene matches: 6. The CDR3 consists of 16 residues. CDR1 and CDR2 from the germline V gene are SGDLS and YYNGEE. In DNA form, the CDR3 reads TGTGCCAGCAGCTACAGGGGACTAGCGGGAGTAGAGACCCAGTACTTC. This gives the protein CASSYRGLAGVETQYF.

The chain recombines TRBV5-1 with TRBJ2-5; 12 nucleotides line up with TRBD2. The CDR3 runs to 15 residues. Germline trimming cut 5 bases from V and 5 bases from J; bases unmatched to any gene: 7. The V gene's germline CDR1 is SGHRS and CDR2 YFSETQ. The CDR3 DNA follows: TGCGCCAGCAGGATGACTAGCGGGAGTGGGGAGACCCAGTACTTC. Residues: CASRMTSGSGETQYF.

The chain recombines TRBV9 with TRBJ1-3; no definite D call. Deletions cut 3 bases from V and 4 bases from J, with 8 bases between. The germline V gene has CDR1 SGDLS and CDR2 YYNGEE. The CDR3 is made up of 13 amino acids. CDR3 DNA sequence: TGTGCCAGCAGCGCCACCCAGGGAAACACCATATATTTT. Residues: CASSATQGNTIYF.

The CDR3 is CASSQDQGSLAFF. Here the CDR3 DNA reads TGCGCCAGCAGCCAAGATCAGGGGAGTCTAGCTTTCTTT. The genes are TRBV4-3 and TRBJ1-1; maybe TRBD1 (6 bases). The germline V gene has CDR1 LGHNA and CDR2 YSLEER. This CDR3 has 13 residues. V lost 0 bases and J 10 bases, leaving 12 bases between the germline ends.

The chain uses TRBV28 and TRBJ1-1; D unresolved. V was cut by 4 bases and J by 3 bases, with 12 bases left in between. From germline, CDR1 is MDHEN and CDR2 SYDVKM. The CDR3 spans 14 residues. CDR3 nucleotide sequence: TGTGCCAGCAGTTCCCCCCTTCGGTACACTGAAGCTTTCTTT. This translates into CASSSPLRYTEAFF.